Below, one T cell receptor beta chain is given with its context. The antigen remains unidentified. Other nucleotide sequences from this sample produce the same CDR3. The assay was immunoSEQ multiplex PCR, and TCRdb's table has in-frame clones only and misses some. Here the sample spans over 25,000 clones, around three quarters being singletons. The source of the sample is a study of PD-1 blockade in classical Hodgkin lymphoma. Looking at the study overall: Treatment was intravenous nivolumab, 3 mg/kg every 2 weeks, until progression.

CDR1 and CDR2 (germline): SQVTM, ANQGSEA. The CDR3 has 14 amino acids. Trimming took off 6 bases at V and 3 bases at J, with 17 bases between the two ends. Overall study results and limits: Newly diagnosed patients had baseline TCR diversity that was reportedly lower than that of healthy donors. The repertoire differences lack a defined cause, possibly disease activity or prior therapy. Whereas CD4+ TCR diversity had risen significantly by C4D1, CD8+ TCR diversity had not.

Specified time point: cycle 4 day 1 (C4D1), after six to seven weeks of nivolumab. Brentuximab vedotin exposure varied among the patients, all of whom had relapsed after autologous stem cell transplantation. The starting material was peripheral blood mononuclear cells (PBMCs), obtained before the fourth cycle of nivolumab. This TCR derives from a human donor with classical Hodgkin lymphoma. The chain is built from TRBV29-1 and TRBJ1-1, with D tentatively TRBD1 (6 bases). In DNA, the CDR3 is TGCAGCGTGGCCGGGGCGGGGGGGCACACTGAAGCTTTCTTT. Amino acids: CSVAGAGGHTEAFF. The variable domain in full, completed from reference TRBV29-1 and TRBJ1-1, reads SAVISQKPSRDICQRGTSLTIQCQVDSQVTMMFWYRQQPGQSLTLIATANQGSEATYESGFVIDKFPISRPNLTFSTLTVSNMSPEDSSIYLCSVAGAGGHTEAFFGQGTRLTVV.